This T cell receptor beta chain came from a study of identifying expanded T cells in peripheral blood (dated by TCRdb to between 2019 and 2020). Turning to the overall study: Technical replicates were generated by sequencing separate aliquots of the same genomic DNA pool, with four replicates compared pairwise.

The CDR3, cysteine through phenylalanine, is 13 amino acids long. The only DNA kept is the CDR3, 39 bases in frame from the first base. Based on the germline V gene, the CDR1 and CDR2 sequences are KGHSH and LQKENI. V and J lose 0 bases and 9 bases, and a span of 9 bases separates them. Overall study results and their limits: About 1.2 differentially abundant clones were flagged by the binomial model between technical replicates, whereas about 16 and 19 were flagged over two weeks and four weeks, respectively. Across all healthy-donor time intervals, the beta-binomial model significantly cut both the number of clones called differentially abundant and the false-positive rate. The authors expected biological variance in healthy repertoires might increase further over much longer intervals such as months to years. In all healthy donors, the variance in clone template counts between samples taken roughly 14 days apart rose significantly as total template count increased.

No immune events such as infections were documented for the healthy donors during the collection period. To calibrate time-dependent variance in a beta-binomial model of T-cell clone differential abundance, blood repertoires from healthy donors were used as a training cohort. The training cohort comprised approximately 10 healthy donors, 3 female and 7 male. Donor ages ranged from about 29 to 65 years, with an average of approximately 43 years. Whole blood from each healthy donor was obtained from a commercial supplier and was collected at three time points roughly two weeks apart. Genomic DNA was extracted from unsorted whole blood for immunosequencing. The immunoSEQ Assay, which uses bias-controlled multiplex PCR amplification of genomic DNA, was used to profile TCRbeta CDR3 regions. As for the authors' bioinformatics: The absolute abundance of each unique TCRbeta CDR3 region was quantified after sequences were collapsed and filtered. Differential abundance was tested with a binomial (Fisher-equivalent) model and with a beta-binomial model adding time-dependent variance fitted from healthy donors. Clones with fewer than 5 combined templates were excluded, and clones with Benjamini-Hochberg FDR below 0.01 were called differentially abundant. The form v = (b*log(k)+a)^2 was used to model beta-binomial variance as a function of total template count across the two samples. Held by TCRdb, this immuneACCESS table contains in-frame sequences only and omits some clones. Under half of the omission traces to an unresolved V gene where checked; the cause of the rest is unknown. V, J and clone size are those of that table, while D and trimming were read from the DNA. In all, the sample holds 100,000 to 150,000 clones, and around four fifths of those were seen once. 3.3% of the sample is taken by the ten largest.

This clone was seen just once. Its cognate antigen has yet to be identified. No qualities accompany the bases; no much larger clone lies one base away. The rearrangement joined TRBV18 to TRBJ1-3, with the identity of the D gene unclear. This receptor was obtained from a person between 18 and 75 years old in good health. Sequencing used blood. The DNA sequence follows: TGTGCCAGCTCACCACCGAACGTGGGCACCATATATTTT. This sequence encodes CASSPPNVGTIYF.